A single TCR beta chain is shown here with its context. Generated by immunoSEQ multiplex PCR, the TCRdb table keeps only in-frame clones and is missing some. The table includes about 94,000 clones, about 86% detected once. The germline CDR1 and CDR2 sequences are SGHVS and FQNEAQ. After removal of 4 bases from V and 1 base from J, the junction contained 10 bases not matched to a gene. This CDR3 region has 17 residues. The data were obtained in a study of blood T cell repertoires in COVID-19. V usage is TRBV7-8 and J usage is TRBJ1-3; TRBD1 matches at 7 bases. Input material: peripheral blood. This clonotype was sampled from a man between 60 and 70 years old with acute or convalescent COVID-19. Written as DNA, the CDR3 is TGTGCCAGCAGCTCCCTCGTGGGGACAGCTTCTGGAAACACCATATATTTT. Amino acids: CASSSLVGTASGNTIYF.